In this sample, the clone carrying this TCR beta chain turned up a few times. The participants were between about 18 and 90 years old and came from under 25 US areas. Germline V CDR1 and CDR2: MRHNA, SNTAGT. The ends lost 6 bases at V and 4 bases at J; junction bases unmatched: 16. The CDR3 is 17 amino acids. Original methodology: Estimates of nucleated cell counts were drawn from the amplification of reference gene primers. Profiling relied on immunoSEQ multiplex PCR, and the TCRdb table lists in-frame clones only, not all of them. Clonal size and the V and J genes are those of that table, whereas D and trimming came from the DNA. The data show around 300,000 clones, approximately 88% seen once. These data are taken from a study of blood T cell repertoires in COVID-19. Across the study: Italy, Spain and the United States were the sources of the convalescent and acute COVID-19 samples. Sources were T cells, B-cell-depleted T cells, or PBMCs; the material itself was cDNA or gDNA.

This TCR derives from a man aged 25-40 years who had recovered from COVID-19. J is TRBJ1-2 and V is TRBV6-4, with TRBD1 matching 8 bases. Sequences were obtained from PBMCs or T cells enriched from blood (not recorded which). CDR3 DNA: TGTGCCAGCAGCGTAAGCAGGACAGGGATAAAACCCTATGGCTACACCTTC. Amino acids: CASSVSRTGIKPYGYTF.